The 10 T cell receptor beta chains in this list originate from one sample, sequenced in a study of T-cell memory formation after mild COVID-19. TCRdb re-derived calls from the 5' RACE reads in MiXCR, one entry per CDR3 protein. This sample has hundreds of thousands of distinct CDR3 sequences, with 18% found just once. The sequenced sample consisted of PBMCs or a T cell subset sorted from them (not recorded which). These receptors all stem from a man younger than 30 who had mild COVID-19 (a few samples of this study predate the infection). Cell type and time point are not known.

The chain combines TRBV21-1 with TRBJ2-2. TRBV21-1 is assigned pseudogene status. The CDR3 covers 11 residues. The CDR3 DNA sequence: TGTGCCAGCAGCAAAGGTGGCGAGCTGTTTTTT. This codes for CASSKGGELFF.

The rearrangement links TRBV7-3 to TRBJ2-6; D uncertain. V was clipped by 2 bases and J by 4 bases, with 9 bases between them. Germline V CDR1 and CDR2: SGHTA, FQGTGA. CDR3 length: 15 amino acids. In DNA form, the CDR3 reads TGTGCCAGCAGCTTATTAGGGCCAGGGGCCAACGTCCTGACTTTC. It is translated as CASSLLGPGANVLTF.

The chain uses TRBV4-2 and TRBJ1-6, with a possible D match to TRBD1 (6 bases). CDR3 length: 14 residues. The germline gives CDR1 LGHNA, CDR2 YNFKEQ. V was clipped by 0 bases and J by 13 bases, with 13 bases between them. For the CDR3, the DNA is TGTGCCAGCAGCCAAGATACAGGGCCTGGGCCCCTCCACTTT. The encoded protein is CASSQDTGPGPLHF.

This clonotype has only a few counts. This rearrangement joins TRBV6-5 to TRBJ1-4; D is uncertain. Germline loops: CDR1 MNHEY, CDR2 SVGAGI. With 6 bases removed from V and 13 bases from J, the gap between germline ends came to 18 bases. This CDR3 has 13 amino acids. This CDR3 is CASSWDLTSRLFF. In DNA form, the CDR3 reads TGTGCCAGCAGCTGGGATCTGACAAGTAGACTGTTTTTT.

This clonotype was seen more than once but under ten times. The chain couples TRBV15 to TRBJ2-7; tentatively, D is TRBD1 (6 bases). The CDR3 runs to 14 residues. With 0 bases removed from V and 7 bases from J, the gap between germline ends came to 13 bases. Germline assignment: CDR1 LNHNV and CDR2 YYDKDF (reference sequence). Here the CDR3 DNA reads TGTGCCACCAGCAGAGATAGGGGGTCGCAAGAGCAGTACTTC. As protein: CATSRDRGSQEQYF.

This clonotype was seen more than once but under ten times. This chain joins TRBV4-2 and TRBJ2-3, with D perhaps matching TRBD1 (6 bases). Germline CDR1 is LGHNA and CDR2 is YNFKEQ. This CDR3 comprises 16 residues. Trimming shortened V by 0 bases and J by 2 bases, and 12 bases separated the two germline ends. The CDR3 region has the DNA TGTGCCAGCAGCCAAGACGGTTGGGACACCACAGATACGCAGTATTTT. Translation: CASSQDGWDTTDTQYF.

This chain links TRBV5-1 with TRBJ1-1; D remains ambiguous. The V end lost 1 base, the J end lost 4 bases, and 14 bases lay between the germline ends. The germline V gene has CDR1 SGHRS and CDR2 YFSETQ. This CDR3 has 15 residues. The chain's CDR3 is CASSLSGEGITEAFF. CDR3 sequence (DNA): TGCGCCAGCAGCTTGTCTGGGGAAGGGATCACTGAAGCTTTCTTT.

The rearrangement uses TRBV4-2 and TRBJ2-3; D not certain. The CDR3 length is 15 residues. V dropped 1 base and J dropped 5 bases, with 13 bases sitting between them. From germline, CDR1 is LGHNA and CDR2 YNFKEQ. This CDR3 is CASSQVTPLKDTQYF. CDR3 DNA sequence: TGTGCCAGCAGCCAAGTCACGCCTCTCAAAGATACGCAGTATTTT.

This chain's CDR3 is CASSPGLGGPDTQYF. The CDR3 DNA reads as TGTGCCAGCTCACCAGGTCTCGGGGGACCGGATACGCAGTATTTT. The chain joins TRBV18 to TRBJ2-3; tentatively, D is TRBD2 (6 bases). Germline V gene sequence: CDR1 KGHSH, CDR2 LQKENI. V dropped 2 bases and J dropped 6 bases, with 15 bases sitting between them. CDR3 size: 15 residues.

This clonotype showed up just a few times. This rearrangement joins TRBV5-1 to TRBJ2-7; 10 positions agree with TRBD1. The CDR3 loop spans 17 amino acids. The V gene end was trimmed by 3 bases and the J gene end by 4 bases; junction bases not matched to a gene: 13. Germline lookup yields CDR1 SGHRS and CDR2 YFSETQ. DNA of the CDR3: TGCGCCAGCAGCTCTATACCCCGGGACAGGGGCCCTTACGAGCAGTACGTC. Amino acid sequence: CASSSIPRDRGPYEQYV.